This TCR beta chain was documented in a study of T cell repertoires in cytomegalovirus infection. Details on this clonotype: The antigen remains unidentified.

Study observations and caveats: There were carriers of CMV plus the relevant HLA, and cumulative public TCR beta family frequency identified them.

The V gene's germline CDR1 is SGHVS and CDR2 FNYEAQ. V was cut by 9 bases and J by 0 bases, with 6 bases left in between. The CDR3 covers 11 residues. MiXCR, run by TCRdb on the reads, gives a single entry per CDR3 protein. In the table there are 200,000 to 250,000 distinct CDR3 sequences, roughly two fifths of which are singletons. Sequenced here: CD8+ T cells from cultured PBMCs, sampled from culture after CMV antigen stimulation. J is TRBJ2-7 and V is TRBV7-6; D gene ambiguous. The clonotype originates from a human donor in good health (CMV status not recorded). Some clones in this sample may be carry-over from other donors' samples. CDR3 sequence (DNA): TGTGCCAGTACTGGCTCCTACGAGCAGTACTTC. Its protein is CASTGSYEQYF. Full variable domain (rest looked up from reference TRBV7-6 and TRBJ2-7): GAGVSQSPRYKVTKRGQDVALRCDPISGHVSLYWYRQALGQGPEFLTYFNYEAQQDKSGLPNDRFSAERPEGSISTLTIQRTEQRDSAMYRCASTGSYEQYFGPGTRLTVT.